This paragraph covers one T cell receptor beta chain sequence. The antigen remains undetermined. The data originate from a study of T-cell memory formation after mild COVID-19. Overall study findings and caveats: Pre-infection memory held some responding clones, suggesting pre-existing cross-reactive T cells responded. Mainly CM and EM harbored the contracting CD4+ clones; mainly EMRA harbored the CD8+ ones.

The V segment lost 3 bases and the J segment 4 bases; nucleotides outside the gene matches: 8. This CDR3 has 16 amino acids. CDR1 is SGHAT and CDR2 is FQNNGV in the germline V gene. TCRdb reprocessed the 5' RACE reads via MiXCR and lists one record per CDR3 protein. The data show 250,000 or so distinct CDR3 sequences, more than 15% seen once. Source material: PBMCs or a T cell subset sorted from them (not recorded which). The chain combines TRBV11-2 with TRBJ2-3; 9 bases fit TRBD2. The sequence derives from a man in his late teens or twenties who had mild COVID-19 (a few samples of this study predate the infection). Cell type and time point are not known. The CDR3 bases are TGTGCCAGCAGCTTGATGGGGCGGGGGGGCGCAGATACGCAGTATTTT. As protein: CASSLMGRGGADTQYF.